The 10 T cell receptor beta chains reported below all come from one sample, sequenced in a study of human T cells and chemical hapten exposure. Time point reported: patch test 3, about 24 weeks after DPC sensitization. Described treatment: therapeutic diphenylcyclopropenone sensitization with weekly scalp DPC. TCRdb re-called the RACE reads through MiXCR, storing one row per CDR3 protein. The top ten hold around a sixth of the sample, which has 50,000 or so distinct CDR3 sequences, roughly 9.5% seen once. Sequencing used whole blood, obtained in connection with sensitization to the hapten diphenylcyclopropenone (DPC). Receptor source: a woman in her thirties or forties with alopecia areata. Some clones in this sample may be carry-over from other donors' samples.

This clonotype was counted only a few times. The rearrangement joins TRBV4-3 to TRBJ2-5; 7 bases line up with TRBD2. Germline CDR1 and CDR2: LGHNA and YSLEER. The CDR3 length is 15 residues. The junction had 3 bases not matched to a gene; V was cut back by 0 bases and J by 2 bases. CDR3 sequence reads: CASSQDSRGQETQYF. In DNA, the CDR3 is TGCGCCAGCAGCCAAGATTCGCGGGGGCAAGAGACCCAGTACTTC.

This clonotype was counted a few times. V and J are TRBV6-6 and TRBJ2-6, with D perhaps TRBD2 (5 bases). Germline V CDR1 and CDR2: MNHNY, SVGAGI (reference sequence). This CDR3 contains 18 residues. V was clipped by 2 bases and J by 0 bases, with 14 bases between them. In DNA, the CDR3 is TGTGCCAGCAGTTACCGGGGAGCCTCCATCTCTGGGGCCAACGTCCTGACTTTC. As protein: CASSYRGASISGANVLTF.

This clonotype was seen more than once but under ten times. This chain uses TRBV2 with TRBJ2-1, with 11 nucleotides matching TRBD2. The trim removed 6 bases at V and 6 bases at J, leaving 13 bases unmatched. Germline V lookup: CDR1 SNHLY, CDR2 FYNNEI. The CDR3 runs 17 residues. CDR3: CASSSSGSGGGSNEQFF. The CDR3 DNA reads as TGTGCCAGCAGCTCAAGCGGTAGCGGGGGGGGTTCCAATGAGCAGTTCTTC.

DNA for the CDR3: TGTGCCAGCAGCCCCTCGACTGTCACGACGCAGTATTTT. Its protein is CASSPSTVTTQYF. V usage is TRBV28 and J usage is TRBJ2-3; no clear D. The CDR3 spans 13 residues. The germline V gene has CDR1 MDHEN and CDR2 SYDVKM. V was pared by 6 bases and J by 9 bases, with 16 bases between. The whole variable domain, filled in from reference TRBV28 and TRBJ2-3, reads DVKVTQSSRYLVKRTGEKVFLECVQDMDHENMFWYRQDPGLGLRLIYFSYDVKMKEKGDIPEGYSVSREKKERFSLILESASTNQTSMYLCASSPSTVTTQYFGPGTRLTVL.

The J gene is TRBJ1-4, the V gene TRBV18; no definite D call. CDR3 length: 15 amino acids. With 3 bases removed from V and 6 bases from J, the gap between germline ends came to 14 bases. CDR1 and CDR2 (germline): KGHSH, LQKENI. The CDR3 sequence: CASSPMVGPDEKLFF. Here the CDR3 DNA reads TGTGCCAGCTCACCGATGGTGGGTCCGGATGAAAAACTGTTTTTT. Filled out from reference TRBV18 and TRBJ1-4, the complete variable domain reads NAGVMQNPRHLVRRRGQEARLRCSPMKGHSHVYWYRQLPEEGLKFMVYLQKENIIDESGMPKERFSAEFPKEGPSILRIQQVVRGDSAAYFCASSPMVGPDEKLFFGSGTQLSVL.

J is TRBJ2-1 and V is TRBV2; D possibly corresponds to TRBD1 (5 bases). This CDR3 spans 13 amino acids. Trimming removed 4 bases from V and 4 bases from J, with 8 bases in between. Per the germline V gene, CDR1 is SNHLY and CDR2 is FYNNEI. CDR3 sequence: CASSVSGYNEQFF. CDR3 in DNA: TGTGCCAGCAGTGTTTCAGGGTACAATGAGCAGTTCTTC.

The rearrangement links TRBV27 to TRBJ2-2; 7 bases are a match to TRBD1. Unmatched junction bases numbered 4, after V lost 6 bases and J lost 6 bases. CDR3 size: 13 residues. The germline V gene encodes CDR1 MNHEY and CDR2 SMNVEV (reference sequence). The CDR3 bases are TGTGCCAGCAGCACAGGGGAAGCCGGGGAGCTGTTTTTT. This translates into CASSTGEAGELFF.

There are many counts of this clonotype. The chain joins TRBV18 to TRBJ1-1, with TRBD1 as a possible D gene (5 bases). V lost 2 bases to trimming and J lost 1 base, with 11 bases between them. Germline lookup yields CDR1 KGHSH and CDR2 LQKENI. This CDR3 region has 15 residues. The CDR3 sequence: CASSPTTGRNTEAFF. The DNA of the CDR3 is TGTGCCAGCTCACCAACGACGGGACGGAACACTGAAGCTTTCTTT.

In its sample, this clonotype was seen many times. The V call is TRBV4-1, the J call TRBJ1-6; D uncertain. Germline assignment: CDR1 MGHRA and CDR2 YSYEKL. The CDR3 runs to 14 residues. The germline V and J ends were trimmed by 5 bases and 10 bases, with 15 bases remaining between them. The CDR3 nucleotides are TGCGCCAGCAGCGAGGCCTCGAAGGAATCACCCCTCCACTTT. This codes for CASSEASKESPLHF.

This clonotype was seen a handful of times. The rearrangement joins TRBV2 to TRBJ2-5; D may match TRBD1 or TRBD2 (5 bases each). Germline CDR1 and CDR2: SNHLY and FYNNEI. CDR3 length: 16 residues. V lost 4 bases, J lost 1 base, and 16 bases lay in between. In DNA, the CDR3 is TGTGCCAGCAGTGCGCTTAGGGGAGCGGCCCAAGAGACCCAGTACTTC. This sequence encodes CASSALRGAAQETQYF.